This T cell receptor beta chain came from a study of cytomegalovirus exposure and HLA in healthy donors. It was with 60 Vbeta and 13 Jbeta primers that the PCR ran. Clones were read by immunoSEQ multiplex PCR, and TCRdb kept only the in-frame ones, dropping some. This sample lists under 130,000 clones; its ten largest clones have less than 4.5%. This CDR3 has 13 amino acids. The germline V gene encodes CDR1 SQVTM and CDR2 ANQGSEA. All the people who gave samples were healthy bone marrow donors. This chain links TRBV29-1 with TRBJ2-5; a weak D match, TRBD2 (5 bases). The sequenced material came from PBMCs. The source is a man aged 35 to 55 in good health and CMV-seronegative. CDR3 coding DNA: TGCGGCGGCGCCCCCAGTGCGGGAGAGACCCAGTACTTC. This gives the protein CGGAPSAGETQYF.